This T cell receptor beta chain was found in a study of blood T cell repertoires in COVID-19. Per the original data handling: Amplification of reference gene primers was used by the study to estimate nucleated cell counts. Assay used: immunoSEQ multiplex PCR; TCRdb lists only in-frame clones, some missing. For V, J and clone size, that table is used; D and trimming come from the DNA. Found here are roughly 380,000 clones, roughly 87% of them singletons; the top ten hold 3.9%. Germline trimming cut 5 bases from V and 4 bases from J; bases unmatched to any gene: 2. Germline V gene data show CDR1 as MNHEY and CDR2 as SVGAGI. The CDR3 has 14 amino acids. The Seattle patients joined while their infection was active and were tracked longitudinally afterward.

The chain is built from TRBV6-5 and TRBJ1-4, with TRBD1 identical over 9 bases. Material for sequencing was peripheral blood. This clonotype originated in a woman in her fifties or sixties with COVID-19, enrolled during active disease. The CDR3 protein is CASSRQGGNEKLFF. DNA of the CDR3: TGTGCCAGCAGTCGACAGGGGGGTAATGAAAAACTGTTTTTT.